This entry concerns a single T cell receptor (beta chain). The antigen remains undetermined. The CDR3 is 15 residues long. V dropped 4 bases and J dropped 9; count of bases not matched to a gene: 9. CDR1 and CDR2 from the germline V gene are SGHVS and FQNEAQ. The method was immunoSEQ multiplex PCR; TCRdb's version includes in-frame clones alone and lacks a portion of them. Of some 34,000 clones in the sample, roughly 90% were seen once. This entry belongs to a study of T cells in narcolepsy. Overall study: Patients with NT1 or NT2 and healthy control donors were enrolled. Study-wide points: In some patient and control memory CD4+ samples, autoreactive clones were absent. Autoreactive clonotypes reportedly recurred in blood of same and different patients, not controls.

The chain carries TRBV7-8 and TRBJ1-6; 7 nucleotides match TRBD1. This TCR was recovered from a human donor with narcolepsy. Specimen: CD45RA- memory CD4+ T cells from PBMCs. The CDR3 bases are TGTGCCAGCAGCTATGCGGGACAGCAGGTTTCACCCCTCCACTTT. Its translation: CASSYAGQQVSPLHF.